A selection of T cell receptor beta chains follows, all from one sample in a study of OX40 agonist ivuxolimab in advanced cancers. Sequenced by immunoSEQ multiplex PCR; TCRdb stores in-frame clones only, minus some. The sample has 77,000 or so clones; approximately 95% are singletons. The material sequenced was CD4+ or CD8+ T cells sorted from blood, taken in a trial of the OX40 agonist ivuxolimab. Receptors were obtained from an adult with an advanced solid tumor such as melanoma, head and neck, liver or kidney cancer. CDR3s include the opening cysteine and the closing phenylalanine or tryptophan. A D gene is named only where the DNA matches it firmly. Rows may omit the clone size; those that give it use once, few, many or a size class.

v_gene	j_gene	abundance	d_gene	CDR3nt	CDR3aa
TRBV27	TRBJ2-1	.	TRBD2	TGTGCCAGCAGGGTCGGGGGGGCCTCTTACAATGAGCAGTTCTTC	CASRVGGASYNEQFF
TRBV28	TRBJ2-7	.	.	TGTGCCAGCAGTGACCCCCTGCACTACGAGCAGTACTTC	CASSDPLHYEQYF
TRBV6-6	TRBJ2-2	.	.	TGTGCCAGCAGTTCTCAGGGTGTCGGGGAGCTGTTTTTT	CASSSQGVGELFF
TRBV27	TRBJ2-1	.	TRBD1	TGTGCCAGCAGTCGGGACAGCTACAATGAGCAGTTCTTC	CASSRDSYNEQFF
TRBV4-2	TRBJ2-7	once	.	TGTGCCAGCAGCCATCCCGACGGAGCCTACGAGCAGTACTTC	CASSHPDGAYEQYF
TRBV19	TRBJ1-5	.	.	TGTGCCAGTAGTATAGGGGGTCAGCCCCAGCATTTT	CASSIGGQPQHF
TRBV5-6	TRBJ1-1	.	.	TGTGCCAGCAGCCCGGGGGGGGCTGAAGCTTTCTTT	CASSPGGAEAFF
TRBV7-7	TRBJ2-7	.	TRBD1	TGTGCCAGCAGCTCCGGACAGGGTCCCTACGAGCAGTACTTC	CASSSGQGPYEQYF
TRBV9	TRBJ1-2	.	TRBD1	TGTGCCAGCAGCGGTCTGGACAGGGACGACTATGGCTACACCTTC	CASSGLDRDDYGYTF
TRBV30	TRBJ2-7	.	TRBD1	TGTGCCTGGCTACCGGGACAGGGGACCTACGAGCAGTACTTC	CAWLPGQGTYEQYF
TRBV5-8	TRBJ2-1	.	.	TGTGCCAGCAGCTCGACCTTCTACGGGCCCAATGAGCAGTTCTTC	CASSSTFYGPNEQFF
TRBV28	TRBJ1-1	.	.	TGTGCCAGCAGTTCCCCCTACCTCAGCGGAAATAAGAACACTGAAGCTTTCTTT	CASSSPYLSGNKNTEAFF
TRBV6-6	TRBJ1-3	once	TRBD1	TGTGCCAGCAGTACAGGGGGCCACACCATATATTTT	CASSTGGHTIYF
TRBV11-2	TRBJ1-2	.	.	TGTGCCAGCAGACAACCCGTCCTCGGGGACCAAACGGACTATGGCTACACCTTC	CASRQPVLGDQTDYGYTF
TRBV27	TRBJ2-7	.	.	TGTGCCAGTACGAGCAGGGTATACGAGCAGTACTTC	CASTSRVYEQYF
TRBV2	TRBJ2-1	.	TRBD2	TGTGCCAGCAGTGGGGGACTAGCGGGACTTAATGAGCAGTTCTTC	CASSGGLAGLNEQFF
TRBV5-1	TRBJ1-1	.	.	TGCGCCAGCAGCTGGCAGGGAGGAACTGAAGCTTTCTTT	CASSWQGGTEAFF
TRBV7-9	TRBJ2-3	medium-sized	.	TGTGCCAGCAGCTTAGCCCCGGGGGTTCGAGGCACAGATACGCAGTATTTT	CASSLAPGVRGTDTQYF
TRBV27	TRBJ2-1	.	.	TGTGCCAGCAGTTTTGCAGGGAGCTCCTACAATGAGCAGTTCTTC	CASSFAGSSYNEQFF
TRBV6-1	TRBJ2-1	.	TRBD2	TGTGCCAGCAGTGAAAACCCGGGGGGCTACAATGAGCAGTTCTTC	CASSENPGGYNEQFF
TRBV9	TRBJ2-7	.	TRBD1	TGTGCCAGCTCTCCGGGACAGGGCCCCTACGAGCAGTACTTC	CASSPGQGPYEQYF
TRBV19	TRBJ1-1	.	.	TGTGCCAGTAGTATATTAGGCACTGAAGCTTTCTTT	CASSILGTEAFF
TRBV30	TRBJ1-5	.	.	TGTGCCTGGGGGATTGGGACGGAGGGGGGACAGCCCCAGCATTTT	CAWGIGTEGGQPQHF
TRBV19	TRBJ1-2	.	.	TGTGCCAGTAGCCCCGCATCGGAGGGCGGCTATGGCTACACCTTC	CASSPASEGGYGYTF